This T cell receptor (beta chain) derives from a study of blood T cell repertoires in COVID-19. Across the study: The United States, Italy and Spain supplied acute and convalescent COVID-19 samples.

Repertoires were generated with immunoSEQ multiplex PCR, while TCRdb's copy carries only in-frame clones and drops some. The sample gives under 85,000 clones, about 80% of which show up once; less than 8% is in the top ten. CDR1 is SGDLS and CDR2 is YYNGEE in the germline V gene. Deletions cut 0 bases from V and 6 bases from J, with 19 bases between. The CDR3 is 17 amino acids. Sequenced: peripheral blood. The sequence derives from a man younger than 45 with COVID-19, enrolled during active disease. This chain uses TRBV9 with TRBJ1-3; unclear D gene. CDR3 residues: CASSVAHQAKGSNTIYF. The CDR3 DNA follows: TGTGCCAGCAGCGTAGCTCACCAGGCCAAAGGCTCAAACACCATATATTTT.